The sequence of this T cell receptor beta chain was determined in a study of blood T cell repertoires in COVID-19. Trimming pared 8 bases from V and 6 bases from J, leaving 17 bases between. CDR1 is SNHLY and CDR2 is FYNNEI in the germline V gene. This CDR3 contains 14 residues. TCRdb keeps only in-frame clones here, not all; method: immunoSEQ multiplex PCR. Found here are over 150,000 clones, about 88% of them singletons; the top ten hold roughly 7.3%. Sequenced: PBMCs or T cells enriched from blood (not recorded which). The clonotype was recovered from a woman aged 45-65 years who had recovered from COVID-19. The chain couples TRBV2 to TRBJ2-1, with D hard to call. The CDR3, as DNA: TGTGCCAGCTCGTCGTTTCTCATCGGCAATGAGCAGTTCTTC. Protein: CASSSFLIGNEQFF.